This T cell receptor beta chain is from a study of shared clonotypes between healthy human individuals. General study results and limits: For naive CD4 cells, roughly 5% of clonotypes were shared across a few donors.

As defined, naive CD8 cells were CD45RO-negative and positively selected for CCR7, with terminally differentiated effector memory CD45RA+ cells excluded. V lost 2 bases and J lost 5; bases outside the gene matches: 7. The germline V gene encodes CDR1 MNHNS and CDR2 SASEGT. The CDR3 covers 17 residues. The repertoire was sequenced with immunoSEQ multiplex PCR; TCRdb's copy has only in-frame clones and lacks some. The sample has 800,000 or so clones; 90% to 97% are singletons. Of note for this clone: The antigen is unknown.

The receptor was isolated from a man aged 25-40 years in good health. V gene TRBV6-1 combines with J gene TRBJ2-3; 13 bases fit TRBD2. The sample taken for sequencing was naive CD8+ T cells sorted from blood. The CDR3 region has the DNA TGTGCCAGCAGTGAATTTGGACTAGCGGGAGCCCAAGATACGCAGTATTTT. This sequence encodes CASSEFGLAGAQDTQYF.